This entry lists 25 T cell receptor beta chains sequenced from one sample in a study of blood T cell repertoires in COVID-19. Profiling relied on immunoSEQ multiplex PCR, and the TCRdb table lists in-frame clones only, not all of them. The sample lists roughly 250,000 clones, around 90% seen once, with 1.9% in the top ten. Input material: PBMCs or T cells enriched from blood (not recorded which). The receptors originated from a woman younger than 30 who had recovered from COVID-19.

The genes are TRBV28 and TRBJ2-7; 9 bases are a match to TRBD1. This CDR3 is 14 amino acids long. The germline V gene has CDR1 MDHEN and CDR2 SYDVKM. After removal of 6 bases from V and 5 bases from J, the junction contained 8 bases not matched to a gene. The CDR3 region has the DNA TGTGCCAGCAGGCTAACAGGGGGCTTGGACGAGCAGTACTTC. Its protein is CASRLTGGLDEQYF. Based on the CDR3 plus reference TRBV28 and TRBJ2-7, the full variable domain is DVKVTQSSRYLVKRTGEKVFLECVQDMDHENMFWYRQDPGLGLRLIYFSYDVKMKEKGDIPEGYSVSREKKERFSLILESASTNQTSMYLCASRLTGGLDEQYFGPGTRLTVT.

The chain employs TRBV11-2 and TRBJ1-6; D is ambiguous. V dropped 4 bases and J dropped 14 bases, with 9 bases sitting between them. The germline CDR1 and CDR2 sequences are SGHAT and FQNNGV. This CDR3 contains 11 residues. This CDR3 reads CASSSRGTLHF. DNA for the CDR3: TGTGCCAGCAGCTCCCGAGGAACCCTCCACTTT.

The rearrangement links TRBV5-1 to TRBJ1-2; TRBD1 agrees at 8 bases. Germline V lookup: CDR1 SGHRS, CDR2 YFSETQ. J lost 7 bases, V lost 4 bases, and 9 bases had no gene match. CDR3 size: 14 residues. The CDR3 loop is CASSASGGAGGYTF. CDR3 bases: TGCGCCAGCAGCGCCTCAGGGGGCGCAGGTGGCTACACCTTC.

This chain connects TRBV15 to TRBJ1-5; no clear D gene. CDR3 size: 18 residues. Trimming left V 0 bases short and J 0 bases short, with 15 bases between. Germline V gene lookup returns CDR1 LNHNV and CDR2 YYDKDF (reference sequence). This chain's CDR3 is CATSRDELRSRSNQPQHF. CDR3 in DNA: TGTGCCACCAGCAGAGATGAGTTACGGAGTCGTAGCAATCAGCCCCAGCATTTT. Full variable domain (outside the CDR3, taken from reference TRBV15 and TRBJ1-5): DAMVIQNPRYQVTQFGKPVTLSCSQTLNHNVMYWYQQKSSQAPKLLFHYYDKDFNNEADTPDNFQSRRPNTSFCFLDIRSPGLGDTAMYLCATSRDELRSRSNQPQHFGDGTRLSIL.

The rearrangement joins TRBV5-1 to TRBJ2-2; TRBD2 might be the D (6 bases). The germline gives CDR1 SGHRS, CDR2 YFSETQ. The CDR3 length is 16 residues. Trimming removed 4 bases at V and 6 bases at J, with 19 bases between. The DNA for the CDR3 is TGCGCCAGCAGCCATTCGGGAGTCCCGGGGGCCGGGGAGCTGTTTTTT. It yields the protein CASSHSGVPGAGELFF. Variable domain in full (rest from reference TRBV5-1 and TRBJ2-2): KAGVTQTPRYLIKTRGQQVTLSCSPISGHRSVSWYQQTPGQGLQFLFEYFSETQRNKGNFPGRFSGRQFSNSRSEMNVSTLELGDSALYLCASSHSGVPGAGELFFGEGSRLTVL.

V gene TRBV2 combines with J gene TRBJ1-5; a possible D gene is TRBD1 (6 bases). CDR1 is SNHLY, CDR2 FYNNEI, per germline. The CDR3 runs 13 residues. The V gene lost 11 bases and the J gene lost 1 base, with 12 bases spanning the gap. CDR3 loop: CAGGTVSNQPQHF. In DNA form, the CDR3 reads TGTGCCGGGGGCACAGTGAGCAATCAGCCCCAGCATTTT.

The chain has TRBV7-3 and TRBJ1-1; D is ambiguous. Germline V gives CDR1 SGHTA, CDR2 FQGTGA. This CDR3 is 13 amino acids long. V gave up 5 bases and J gave up 1 base, with 8 bases separating them. CDR3 bases: TGTGCCAGCAGCCCTGGGAGGAACACTGAAGCTTTCTTT. Translation gives CASSPGRNTEAFF.

To note about this clone: The sample holds other DNA sequences that translate to the same CDR3. The rearrangement uses TRBV10-3 and TRBJ2-1, with TRBD2 matching 13 bases. The CDR3 runs 13 residues. Germline CDR1 is ENHRY and CDR2 is SYGVKD. V lost 10 bases and J lost 7; bases outside the gene matches: 4. This chain's CDR3 is CATGLAGANEQFF. CDR3 sequence (DNA): TGTGCCACCGGACTAGCGGGAGCAAATGAGCAGTTCTTC.

V usage is TRBV28 and J usage is TRBJ2-7, with 9 nucleotides matching TRBD1. V lost 2 bases to trimming and J lost 3 bases; unmatched junction nucleotides: 2. This CDR3 region has 14 residues. Germline-derived CDR1 and CDR2 are MDHEN and SYDVKM. The CDR3 sequence is CASSLRGQGYEQYF. The CDR3 region has the DNA TGTGCCAGCAGTTTACGGGGACAGGGCTACGAGCAGTACTTC.

Details on this clone: At one boundary the junction diverges from the germline segment, which might be a read error. This chain uses TRBV28 with TRBJ1-1; D is perhaps TRBD1 (5 bases). CDR1 is MDHEN and CDR2 is SYDVKM in the germline V gene. The CDR3 is 11 amino acids. CDR3 coding DNA: TGTGCCAGTCGGGGGAACCCTGAAGCTTTCTTT. Translated: CASRGNPEAFF.

The chain carries TRBV6-5 and TRBJ1-3, with D maybe TRBD1 (6 bases). CDR1 and CDR2 from the germline V gene are MNHEY and SVGAGI. Trimming took 7 bases from V and 2 from J, leaving 12 bases between them. The CDR3 sequence is 14 residues long. For the CDR3, the DNA is TGTGCCAGCACTACGACAGGAGCTGGAAACACCATATATTTT. Amino acids: CASTTTGAGNTIYF.

This clone was detected only a few times. This chain links TRBV19 with TRBJ1-1; 7 bases line up with TRBD1. The germline V gene encodes CDR1 LNHDA and CDR2 SQIVND (reference sequence). The CDR3 extends over 15 amino acids. Germline trimming cut 7 bases from V and 0 bases from J; bases unmatched to any gene: 8. The CDR3 DNA follows: TGTGCCAGTACTGTGCAGGGGGGAGTGAACACTGAAGCTTTCTTT. This sequence encodes CASTVQGGVNTEAFF. Full variable domain (missing parts from reference TRBV19 and TRBJ1-1): DGGITQSPKYLFRKEGQNVTLSCEQNLNHDAMYWYRQDPGQGLRLIYYSQIVNDFQKGDIAEGYSVSREKKESFPLTVTSAQKNPTAFYLCASTVQGGVNTEAFFGQGTRLTVV.

This chain joins TRBV5-6 and TRBJ1-2, with 8 bases lining up with TRBD1. CDR3 size: 14 residues. Germline values: CDR1 SGHDT, CDR2 YYEEEE. Unmatched junction bases numbered 9, after V lost 4 bases and J lost 7 bases. The CDR3 protein is CASSSTTGVSGYTF. DNA of the CDR3: TGTGCCAGCAGCAGTACGACAGGGGTGAGTGGCTACACCTTC.

The chain is built from TRBV9 and TRBJ2-1; TRBD2 is a possible D gene (5 bases). Trimming cost V 0 bases and J 0 bases, with 7 bases left between them. CDR1 and CDR2 (germline): SGDLS, YYNGEE. The CDR3 is 15 residues long. The DNA of the CDR3 is TGTGCCAGCAGCGTAGAAGCGGCCTCCTACAATGAGCAGTTCTTC. Amino acids: CASSVEAASYNEQFF.

This clone has a handful of counts. CDR3 amino acids: CASSERTGVDNQPQHF. The CDR3 DNA reads as TGTGCCAGCAGTGAGAGGACAGGGGTAGACAATCAGCCCCAGCATTTT. The chain is built from TRBV2 and TRBJ1-5; TRBD1 aligns across 9 bases. The CDR3 is 16 residues long. With 3 bases clipped from V and 3 bases from J, the junction kept 6 bases outside the gene matches. Germline V CDR1 and CDR2: SNHLY, FYNNEI. The full variable domain, completed using reference TRBV2 and TRBJ1-5, is EPEVTQTPSHQVTQMGQEVILRCVPISNHLYFYWYRQILGQKVEFLVSFYNNEISEKSEIFDDQFSVERPDGSNFTLKIRSTKLEDSAMYFCASSERTGVDNQPQHFGDGTRLSIL.

The genes are TRBV29-1 and TRBJ1-2; no firm D call. The CDR3 contains 12 residues. Germline CDR1 is SQVTM and CDR2 is ANQGSEA. V was shortened by 4 bases and J by 4 bases, with 10 bases between the two germline ends. CDR3 in DNA: TGCAGCGTTGCGGGTCAGAGCTATGGCTACACCTTC. It codes for CSVAGQSYGYTF. The full variable domain, rest sourced from reference TRBV29-1 and TRBJ1-2, is SAVISQKPSRDICQRGTSLTIQCQVDSQVTMMFWYRQQPGQSLTLIATANQGSEATYESGFVIDKFPISRPNLTFSTLTVSNMSPEDSSIYLCSVAGQSYGYTFGSGTRLTVV.

This rearrangement joins TRBV9 to TRBJ1-3, with D unresolved. V shed 0 bases and J shed 0 bases, with 10 bases lying between them. The germline V gene encodes CDR1 SGDLS and CDR2 YYNGEE. The CDR3 covers 16 residues. CDR3 nucleotides: TGTGCCAGCAGCGTAGGAGAGGTTAGCTCTGGAAACACCATATATTTT. Its protein is CASSVGEVSSGNTIYF.

The gene calls are TRBV4-3 and TRBJ2-5, with TRBD1 matching over 10 bases. Per the germline V gene, CDR1 is LGHNA and CDR2 is YSLEER. The V gene end was trimmed by 0 bases and the J gene end by 4 bases; junction bases not matched to a gene: 5. This CDR3 has 16 amino acids. DNA of the CDR3: TGCGCCAGCAGCCAAGATTGGGGACAGGGGATAGAGACCCAGTACTTC. It yields the protein CASSQDWGQGIETQYF.

The rearrangement links TRBV11-2 to TRBJ1-1; 9 bases align to TRBD1. After removal of 3 bases from V and 8 bases from J, the junction contained 10 bases not matched to a gene. Germline V lookup: CDR1 SGHAT, CDR2 FQNNGV. The CDR3 is made up of 15 amino acids. CDR3 DNA: TGTGCCAGCAGCTTCACAGGGGGCGCAGGTCAAGAAGCTTTCTTT. Its protein is CASSFTGGAGQEAFF.

The gene calls are TRBV5-1 and TRBJ2-3; 7 bases are a match to TRBD2. The CDR3 has 15 amino acids. Trimming removed 6 bases from V and 6 bases from J; junction bases left unmatched: 13. Germline values: CDR1 SGHRS, CDR2 YFSETQ. The CDR3 protein is CASMRGRGSSDTQYF. Here the CDR3 DNA reads TGCGCCAGCATGCGTGGGAGGGGCTCTTCGGATACGCAGTATTTT.

The J gene is TRBJ2-7, the V gene TRBV27; maybe TRBD2 (5 bases). Germline values: CDR1 MNHEY, CDR2 SMNVEV (reference sequence). V was clipped by 3 bases and J by 6 bases, with 9 bases between them. This CDR3 is 12 amino acids long. CDR3 region: CASSLPGSEQYF. In DNA form, the CDR3 reads TGTGCCAGCAGTTTGCCGGGAAGCGAGCAGTACTTC.

This chain connects TRBV4-1 to TRBJ1-5; unclear D gene. This CDR3 spans 15 amino acids. CDR1 is MGHRA, CDR2 YSYEKL, per germline. V was trimmed by 2 bases and J by 3 bases, leaving 11 bases between them. CDR3 region: CASSQTGSVNQPQHF. As DNA, the CDR3 is TGCGCCAGCAGCCAAACGGGGAGCGTCAATCAGCCCCAGCATTTT.

This clone was seen once. The V call is TRBV11-1, the J call TRBJ2-7; D is perhaps TRBD2 (6 bases). Germline-derived CDR1 and CDR2 are SGHAT and FQDESV (reference sequence). There are 16 residues in the CDR3. Trimming cost V 2 bases and J 0 bases, with 14 bases left between them. CDR3 sequence reads: CASSLRRDPNSYEQYF. The CDR3 DNA is TGTGCCAGCAGCTTACGGCGGGACCCTAACTCCTACGAGCAGTACTTC.

The count of this clone is one. The CDR3 DNA reads as TGCAGCGTTCGGCCGGGGGGGAACACAGATACGCAGTATTTT. Its protein product is CSVRPGGNTDTQYF. The V and J genes are TRBV29-1 and TRBJ2-3, with 8 bases aligning to TRBD2. The CDR3 spans 14 residues. V was clipped by 5 bases and J by 2 bases; unmatched bases: 6. Per the germline V gene, CDR1 is SQVTM and CDR2 is ANQGSEA.

The CDR3 loop is CASSPDRGHTEAFF. The CDR3 DNA reads as TGTGCCAGCAGCCCGGACAGGGGGCACACTGAAGCTTTCTTT. V is TRBV7-3 and J is TRBJ1-1; 11 nucleotides match TRBD1. Germline lookup yields CDR1 SGHTA and CDR2 FQGTGA. This CDR3 has 14 residues. After removal of 5 bases from V and 3 bases from J, the junction contained 2 bases not matched to a gene.